The rows below give T cell receptor beta chains drawn from one sample of a study of tumor and adjacent non-tumor tissue in lung cancer. In TCRdb, the multiplex PCR reads were re-called with MiXCR into one record per CDR3 protein. The sample lists tens of thousands of distinct CDR3 sequences, 60% to 80% occurring once. Material for sequencing was lung tumor tissue. Receptors were obtained from a woman aged 45 to 65 with non-small cell lung cancer. CDR3s include the opening cysteine and the closing phenylalanine or tryptophan. A D gene is named only where the DNA matches it firmly. Clone size is given for some rows only: seen once, a few or many times, or a class if the clone is expanded.

>TRBV6-6|-|-|TRBJ1-2
TGTGCCAGCAGCTATTTCGCGGGGGCTAATGGCTACATCTTC
CASSYFAGANGYIF
>TRBV10-2|many|TRBD1|TRBJ2-3
TGCGCCAGCAGCTCCACGGACAGGGTCTATAGGGCAGATACGCAGTATTTT
CASSSTDRVYRADTQYF
>TRBV6-6|-|-|TRBJ1-5
TGTGTCGGCAGTTACGGGGGAGGCCAGCCCCAGCATTTT
CVGSYGGGQPQHF
>TRBV7-9|many|TRBD1|TRBJ1-1
TGTGCCAGCAGCTCAGGGACAGGGGTGAACACTGAAGCTTTCTTT
CASSSGTGVNTEAFF
>TRBV5-4|medium-sized|-|TRBJ2-1
TGTGCCAGCAGCTCTCCAGCGGGCAATGAGCAGTTCTTC
CASSSPAGNEQFF
>TRBV6-5|once|-|TRBJ2-5
TGTGCCAGCAGTTACCGGGCGGTGGAGACCCAGTACTTC
CASSYRAVETQYF
>TRBV11-2|-|TRBD2|TRBJ2-7
TGTGCCAGCAGCCCCCAGACTGGCGGGAGGGCATTGTGGGGGCAGTACTTC
CASSPQTGGRALWGQYF
>TRBV28|-|TRBD1|TRBJ2-5
TGTGCCAGCAGATCGCCCGACAGGGGGAGTTGGAAGAGCCAGTACTTT
CASRSPDRGSWKSQYF
>TRBV6-5|-|-|TRBJ2-3
TGTACCAGCAGGAGGGTGATCACAGTTACGCAGTATTTT
CTSRRVITVTQYF
>TRBV12-3/TRBV12-4|once|-|TRBJ1-3
TGTGCCAGTGCGTCCTTGGCCTCCCGAAACACCATATATTTT
CASASLASRNTIYF
>TRBV6-1|-|-|TRBJ1-5
TGTGCCAGCAGTGACAGGGTCATATACGATCAGCCCCAGGATTTT
CASSDRVIYDQPQDF
>TRBV6-1|-|-|TRBJ2-3
TGTGTCAACACCATCAATTTCGACGGAGATACGCAGTATTTT
CVNTINFDGDTQYF
>TRBV10-3|-|TRBD1|TRBJ2-1
TGTGCCATCAGTGGTGGGACAGAGGCGCTTGAGCAGTTCTTC
CAISGGTEALEQFF
>TRBV12-3/TRBV12-4|-|-|TRBJ2-7
TGTGCCAGCAGGCCGGGGGTGGAGGTCGAGCAGTACTTC
CASRPGVEVEQYF
>TRBV20-1|-|-|TRBJ1-1
TGCAGTGCTTGGGTGACAGTAGGCTCTGAAGCCTTCTTT
CSAWVTVGSEAFF
>TRBV20-1|-|TRBD2|TRBJ2-3
TGCAGTGCTAGAGATCCCACGAGGTTCGGACTAGCGGGAGGCCCGATGAGCACAGATACGCAGTATTTT
CSARDPTRFGLAGGPMSTDTQYF
>TRBV5-1|-|TRBD2|TRBJ2-1
TGCGCCACCAGCTTGTCCACTAGCGGGCCTAATGAGCAGTTCTTC
CATSLSTSGPNEQFF
>TRBV6-5|many|-|TRBJ1-5
TGTGCCAGCAGTTTCCCCAATCAGCCCCAGCATTTT
CASSFPNQPQHF
>TRBV2|-|-|TRBJ2-3
TGTGCCAGCAGTTGGACCGCTACAGATATGCAGTATTTT
CASSWTATDMQYF
>TRBV20-1|-|-|TRBJ2-1
TGCAGTGCAACTAATCCGGGACTCCTCTTCAATGAACAGTTCTTC
CSATNPGLLFNEQFF
>TRBV12-3/TRBV12-4|-|-|TRBJ2-4
TGTGTCAACAGTTTAGGAGCGGTAGACGGTGCGCCAATTTACTTC
CVNSLGAVDGAPIYF
>TRBV12-3/TRBV12-4|-|-|TRBJ2-5
TGTGCCAGCAGGGCCTCGGGATCCCAAGAGACCCAGCACTTC
CASRASGSQETQHF
>TRBV11-1|-|TRBD1|TRBJ2-5
TGTGCCAGCAATCCGGGACAGGACATAGAGACCCAGTACTTC
CASNPGQDIETQYF
>TRBV30|many|TRBD2|TRBJ2-5
TGTGCCTGGGGAGCGGGAGGGCCTCAAGAGACCCAGTACTTC
CAWGAGGPQETQYF
>TRBV5-1|once|-|TRBJ2-5
TGTGCCAGCAGCTTGGAGGGGGGAGGCTACCACGAGACCCAGTACTTC
CASSLEGGGYHETQYF
>TRBV29-1|-|TRBD2|TRBJ2-7
TGCGGCTTTATCAGCGGGAGGGTAATCCACGAGCAGTACTTC
CGFISGRVIHEQYF
>TRBV4-2|-|-|TRBJ1-1
TGTGGCAGCAGTCAAGTAGAAGGGATTGGCACTGAATCTTTCTTT
CGSSQVEGIGTESFF